Listed below are T cell receptor beta chains from one sample, sequenced in a study of naive and memory T cell subsets. TCRdb analysed the 5' RACE reads with MiXCR anew, one entry per CDR3 protein. There are about 62,000 distinct CDR3 sequences in the sample; approximately 8% occur only once, and about a fifth lies in the top ten. Every receptor here comes from a female donor in good health. CDR3s leave out the opening cysteine and the closing phenylalanine or tryptophan.

TRBV6-2/TRBV6-3	TRBJ2-5	18	ASSYPRYRFGGATQETQY
TRBV6-5	TRBJ2-7	14	ASSYLGTGIRGEQY
TRBV29-1	TRBJ2-2	13	SVSRPDANTGELF
TRBV28	TRBJ1-6	14	ASSAYTGSGGSVLH
TRBV4-1	TRBJ2-3	15	ASNPSRGQGASDTQY
TRBV28	TRBJ1-5	13	ASSLYRSLNQPQH
TRBV12-3/TRBV12-4	TRBJ1-5	12	ASSFGQGNQPQH
TRBV5-1	TRBJ2-5	13	ASSLEGKNQETQY
TRBV29-1	TRBJ2-1	12	SVDPRDSYNERF
TRBV10-2	TRBJ2-3	15	ALRSSGGGTSTDTQY
TRBV12-3/TRBV12-4	TRBJ1-6	13	ASSPRGGQASPLH
TRBV29-1	TRBJ2-3	12	SVVPYPSTDTQY
TRBV12-3/TRBV12-4	TRBJ1-4	13	ASSLSASGNEKLF
TRBV5-4	TRBJ2-7	12	ASAGGVGSYEQY
TRBV24-1	TRBJ2-7	11	ATSGRDNYEQY
TRBV7-8	TRBJ2-7	12	ASSPPGGGREQY
TRBV20-1	TRBJ2-3	14	SARDPRGGFVDTQY
TRBV6-1	TRBJ2-1	13	ASSQGSSSYNEQF
TRBV15	TRBJ2-7	12	ATSRAPDTYEQY
TRBV15	TRBJ2-2	13	ATSTRDSPGGELF
TRBV7-2	TRBJ2-1	15	ASSFPLAGGTYNEQF
TRBV4-2	TRBJ2-3	14	ASSHNSGGATDTQY
TRBV10-1	TRBJ1-6	11	ASRQGWNSPLH
TRBV20-1	TRBJ1-2	11	SARDLPRGGYT
TRBV6-1	TRBJ2-7	13	ASSQTGRPIPKQY
TRBV6-2/TRBV6-3	TRBJ2-7	13	ASTSDSTLRYEQY
TRBV7-3	TRBJ1-1	11	ASSLPGGAEAF